Given below is one T cell receptor (beta chain) in context. Antigen specificity is unknown. At one end, the junction sequence differs from germline, possibly due to a read error. The study's findings and limits: Tumor Treg TCRs overlapped most with tumor naive CD4+ cells.

Each CDR3 protein gets one entry after TCRdb re-called the 5' RACE reads with MiXCR. The top ten clones hold approximately 3% of a sample with roughly 13,000 distinct CDR3 sequences, roughly a quarter of them seen once. In germline, CDR1 is SGHVS, CDR2 FQNEAQ. The CDR3 totals 15 residues. The material sequenced was naive CD4+ T cells sorted from blood. This sample's subset: naive CD4+ T cells, CD4+CD45RA+CD25-. The chain combines TRBV7-8 with TRBJ1-3, with TRBD1 as a possible D gene (5 bases). The receptor was isolated from a female donor with breast cancer. The CDR3 region is CASSLRGGTGNTIHF. For the CDR3, the DNA is TGTGCCAGCAGCTTAAGGGGTGGCACTGGAAACACCATACATTTT.